The present TCR beta chain was sequenced within a study of human T cells and chemical hapten exposure. General study points: Because all patients had alopecia, their immune responses might differ from healthy ones.

Documented time point: patch test 1, 2 weeks after DPC sensitization. Documented treatment: therapeutic diphenylcyclopropenone sensitization with weekly scalp DPC. Donors, patients with alopecia ranging from 18 to 70 years old and judged suitable for DPC, provided samples. The library tagged each cDNA molecule with unique molecular identifiers. Via MiXCR, TCRdb re-called the RACE reads, giving one row per CDR3 protein. In the table there are approximately 400,000 distinct CDR3 sequences, more than 4.5% of which are singletons. This clonotype was detected a few times. Its antigen is still unknown. This clonotype was obtained from a woman between 50 and 59 years old with alopecia areata. Some clones in this sample may be carry-over from other donors' samples. The sample here was whole blood, taken in connection with sensitization to the hapten diphenylcyclopropenone (DPC).

The chain's CDR3 is CASSVHGAYEQYF. CDR3 DNA sequence: TGTGCCAGCAGTGTGCACGGGGCCTACGAGCAGTACTTC. The genes are TRBV27 and TRBJ2-7; weak D call: TRBD2 (5 bases). Germline CDR1 and CDR2: MNHEY and SMNVEV (reference sequence). This CDR3 contains 13 residues. Trimming took 5 bases from V and 2 from J, leaving 10 bases between them.